This TCR beta chain originates from a study of regulatory T cells in long-lasting Graves disease (dated by TCRdb to about 2021). Regarding the research as a whole: In the newly diagnosed Graves' disease group, patients had been taking antithyroid drugs for less than 3 months. A total of roughly 35 samples were covered by TCR sequencing, comprising about 13 persistent and around 20 newly diagnosed Graves' disease patients. Patients with persistent Graves' disease were compared with patients with newly diagnosed Graves' disease using TCR sequencing and RNA sequencing of peripheral blood. The study took place in China and was registered as a clinical trial. Study-level results and caveats: Because the primary lesion, thyroid tissue, could not be accessed, the study looked at peripheral blood alone. The small sample size was acknowledged by the authors as a limitation that may reduce accuracy. Compared with newly diagnosed patients, patients with persistent Graves' disease had lower TCR Shannon entropy and fewer highly expanded clones, which suggests clonal expansion. Persistent patients shared more public clonotypes among themselves (under 3,000) than newly diagnosed patients did (more than 850). Preferential use of TRBV28, TRBJ1-2 and TRBJ2-5 was observed in persistent disease, whereas TRBV20-1 and TRBJ2-1 were favored in newly diagnosed disease. Sequencing and analysis were restricted to the TCR beta chain.

The time point label, as the study defines it: newly diagnosed GD, antithyroid drugs for less than 3 months. RNA was extracted from PBMCs in TRIzol for both TCR sequencing and RNA sequencing. Graves' disease was diagnosed according to American Thyroid Association guidelines. Recruitment of patients was carried out at an endocrinology department in Xi'an, China. Each patient gave 9 to 10 milliliters of peripheral blood, collected in an EDTA anticoagulant tube. Ficoll Paque Plus density gradient separation was used to isolate PBMCs, and no further T cell sorting was performed. An Agilent 2100 Bioanalyzer and agarose gel were used to check RNA quality, while a NanoDrop 2000 measured RNA concentration. Comments on this clonotype: Its antigen target is currently unknown. One base away there is no much larger clone; base qualities are not given.

There are 15 amino acids in the CDR3, from cysteine to phenylalanine inclusive. The entry retains the CDR3 DNA only, 45 bases that are in frame from base 1. V is reduced by 3 bases and J by 7 bases, leaving a spacing of 18 bases between them. The CDR1 and CDR2 encoded by the germline V gene are MDHEN and SYDVKM. To prepare the library, multiplex PCR was applied. TCRdb lists the instrument as Illumina HiSeq 4000. TCR beta libraries were built with iRepertoire HTBI primers and Arm-PCR amplification of CDR3 regions. Before sequencing, the PCR products went through gel purification. Per the source publication's procedure: Gene usage analysis of CDR3 amino acid clonotypes relied on the roughly 60 TRBV and 12 to 15 TRBJ segments identified across samples. COPE and FqMerger were used to merge the filtered high-quality paired reads into contigs. Contigs were aligned with BLAST to IMGT TRBV, TRBD and TRBJ reference genes, and CDR3 was defined per IMGT. Clonotypes above 0.1% frequency were classified as highly expanded clones. Shannon entropy served as the measure of repertoire diversity, while the Gini coefficient captured V-J evenness. A clonotype found in more than one individual was treated as public. TCRdb redid the processing of the public reads, applying fastp at Q25 and MiXCR, and retained in-frame beta chains. Rows merge per CDR3 protein into single entries with the most common DNA and genes. TCRdb, rather than the study authors, made the V and J calls. This sample has approximately 300,000 distinct CDR3 sequences in its table, and 15% to 20% of those were observed once. Jointly, the top ten make up around 36% of the sample.

The V and J segments used are TRBV28 and TRBJ1-2; the best D guess is TRBD1, with 6 bases matching. The starting material was peripheral blood mononuclear cells (PBMCs), obtained at new diagnosis, from a patient treated with antithyroid drugs. The receptor's source is a female donor with Graves disease. The CDR3 here reads CASSFARGALAGYTF. The sequenced DNA is TGTGCCAGCAGTTTTGCAAGGGGGGCCCTAGCTGGCTACACCTTC.